This T cell receptor (beta chain) emerged from a study of CD8 T cells in ankylosing spondylitis (dated by TCRdb to 2016 to 2017). For the wider study: The study set out to find disease-linked TCR variants by profiling T cell receptor beta repertoires in ankylosing spondylitis patients and healthy donors. Peripheral blood was sampled, and synovial fluid was also collected from ankylosing spondylitis patients. The full study cohort was made up of 25 ankylosing spondylitis patients and about a hundred healthy donors.

Findings and caveats that apply to the study as a whole: The disease-linked clones showed a CD8+ phenotype and occurred at relatively low frequencies in peripheral blood. A TCR beta motif made up of several highly homologous amino acid variants appeared to be characteristic of blood from ankylosing spondylitis patients. Some motif variants had previously been reported in the synovial fluid and blood of reactive arthritis patients, which suggests shared mechanisms of disease initiation. The disease-linked clones were reported to be significantly enriched in matched synovial fluid samples from ankylosing spondylitis patients.

V is clipped by 4 bases and J by 8 bases, and the sequence between their germline boundaries is 11 bases long. Based on the germline V gene, the CDR1 and CDR2 sequences are MNHEY and SVGEGT. The CDR3 starts with the cysteine, ends with the phenylalanine, and has 12 residues. The DNA shown is the 36-base CDR3, in frame from base 1. These reads were obtained on an Illumina HiSeq 2500. Quantitative 5'-RACE with molecular barcodes was used to prepare TCR beta libraries. Processing in the source paper ran as follows. To identify disease-linked TCR variants, a new computational method was used, one built on a probabilistic model of VDJ rearrangement. Through fastp at Q25 and MiXCR, TCRdb rebuilt clones from the public reads, retaining in-frame beta chains. Rows matching on CDR3 protein sequence are summarized as one entry with the most common DNA and genes. The V and J calls follow TCRdb's processing rather than the paper's. For this sample the table gives about 500,000 distinct CDR3 sequences, of which about 5.7% were detected only once. The ten biggest clones cover 3% to 4.5% of the sample.

This clonotype showed up many times. What antigen it recognizes has not been identified. Base qualities are missing; no much larger clone stands one base away. The TCR comes from a male donor with ankylosing spondylitis. Source material: blood, either unsorted or a sorted T cell fraction (not recorded which). The chain links TRBV6-2 or TRBV6-3 with TRBJ2-5; the D gene cannot be resolved reliably. This receptor carries the CDR3 CASSSSSTTQYF. The nucleotides read TGTGCCAGCAGTTCCTCTTCCACCACCCAGTACTTC.